The 10 T cell receptor beta chains reported below all come from one sample, sequenced in a study of patients and donors after allogeneic stem cell transplantation. TCRdb re-called the RT-PCR reads through MiXCR, storing one row per CDR3 protein. The sample holds approximately 200,000 distinct CDR3 sequences, roughly 14% seen once. The sample comprised blood, either unsorted or a sorted T cell fraction (not recorded which). The receptors derive from a human donor who was either an allogeneic HSCT recipient or a stem cell or donor lymphocyte infusion donor (not recorded which). It is not recorded whose cells these are; they may come from a transplant donor.

The V gene is TRBV20-1, the J gene TRBJ2-1; possibly TRBD1 or TRBD2 for D (5 bases each). Trimming removed 6 bases at V and 6 bases at J, with 15 bases between. Germline-derived CDR1 and CDR2 are DFQATT and SNEGSKA (reference sequence). The CDR3 loop spans 13 amino acids. The CDR3 loop is CSAIPGTPNEQFF. In nucleotides, the CDR3 is TGCAGTGCGATCCCCGGGACGCCCAATGAGCAGTTCTTC.

This clonotype turned up a few times. The chain joins TRBV29-1 to TRBJ1-2, with D possibly matching TRBD1 (6 bases). CDR1 is SQVTM and CDR2 is ANQGSEA in the germline V gene. This CDR3 has 14 residues. V lost 1 base, J lost 5 bases, and 14 bases lay in between. CDR3 in amino acids: CSVEGPGHLYGYTF. Here the CDR3 DNA reads TGCAGCGTTGAAGGACCGGGACACCTTTATGGCTACACCTTC.

The chain has TRBV6-5 and TRBJ1-1; TRBD1 might be the D (5 bases). Trimming left V 4 bases short and J 1 base short, with 13 bases between. The CDR3 runs 15 residues. Germline-derived CDR1 and CDR2 are MNHEY and SVGAGI. CDR3 sequence: CASSWSGTENTEAFF. Written as DNA, the CDR3 is TGTGCCAGCAGTTGGTCCGGGACGGAGAACACTGAAGCTTTCTTT.

The gene calls are TRBV5-4 and TRBJ2-5, with 8 bases lining up with TRBD2. CDR1 and CDR2 (germline): SGHNT, YYREEE (reference sequence). The CDR3 sequence is 15 residues long. The V and J ends lost 4 bases and 5 bases, in that order; junction bases with no gene match: 10. The CDR3 spells CASSTGLAKSETQYF. The DNA of the CDR3 is TGTGCCAGCAGCACAGGACTAGCTAAGTCGGAGACCCAGTACTTC. Drawing the rest from reference TRBV5-4 and TRBJ2-5, the complete variable domain is ETGVTQSPTHLIKTRGQQVTLRCSSQSGHNTVSWYQQALGQGPQFIFQYYREEENGRGNFPPRFSGLQFPNYSSELNVNALELDDSALYLCASSTGLAKSETQYFGPGTRLLVL.

This clonotype was counted many times. V gene TRBV2 combines with J gene TRBJ2-7; perhaps TRBD1 as D (6 bases). Trimming left V 7 bases short and J 0 bases short, with 7 bases between. Germline V gene sequence: CDR1 SNHLY, CDR2 FYNNEI. CDR3 size: 12 residues. DNA of the CDR3: TGTGCCAGCACAGGGGACTCCTACGAGCAGTACTTC. Its translation is CASTGDSYEQYF.

This clonotype was observed at least ten times. The V call is TRBV7-8, the J call TRBJ2-7; possible D gene TRBD2, 6 bases. The CDR3 spans 16 residues. Per germline, CDR1 SGHVS and CDR2 FQNEAQ. The germline V and J ends were trimmed by 0 bases and 0 bases, with 12 bases remaining between them. CDR3 sequence: CASSLAGGLSSYEQYF. CDR3 DNA sequence: TGTGCCAGCAGCTTAGCGGGGGGTCTTAGCTCCTACGAGCAGTACTTC.

This clonotype was found many times. The rearrangement joins TRBV18 to TRBJ1-5, with D hard to call. Trimming stripped 3 bases from V and 6 bases from J, with 21 bases between. This CDR3 comprises 17 residues. The V gene's germline CDR1 is KGHSH and CDR2 LQKENI. CDR3 residues: CASSPTSGARMTQPQHF. CDR3 DNA sequence: TGTGCCAGCTCACCTACCTCTGGAGCGAGGATGACTCAGCCCCAGCATTTT.

This clonotype was found many times. CDR3 protein: CASSLAAGRANEKLFF. The CDR3 DNA sequence: TGTGCCAGCAGCTTGGCCGCAGGCAGGGCTAATGAAAAACTGTTTTTT. The chain joins TRBV5-6 to TRBJ1-4, with D maybe TRBD1 (5 bases). The germline V gene has CDR1 SGHDT and CDR2 YYEEEE. The CDR3 loop spans 16 amino acids. V was pared by 0 bases and J by 3 bases, with 12 bases between.

Ten or more counts support this clonotype. V gene TRBV20-1 combines with J gene TRBJ1-5, with D maybe TRBD1 (6 bases). This CDR3 is built from 13 residues. The V and J ends lost 5 bases and 5 bases respectively, with 13 bases between them. CDR1 and CDR2 from the germline V gene are DFQATT and SNEGSKA (reference sequence). The CDR3 loop is CSARRDTDQPQHF. The DNA for the CDR3 is TGCAGTGCTCGAAGGGACACAGATCAGCCCCAGCATTTT.

This chain joins TRBV6-1 and TRBJ1-1; 9 bases line up with TRBD1. The CDR3 extends over 15 amino acids. The V and J ends lost 6 bases and 1 base, in that order; junction bases with no gene match: 6. Germline V gene lookup returns CDR1 MNHNS and CDR2 SASEGT. CDR3 bases: TGTGCCAGCAGATATAACAGGGGGCGGAACACTGAAGCTTTCTTT. Residues: CASRYNRGRNTEAFF.